This TCR beta chain was retrieved from a study of blood T cell repertoires in COVID-19. Study-wide context: Collection of acute and convalescent COVID-19 samples took place in the United States, Italy and Spain. Sources were T cells, B-cell-depleted T cells, or PBMCs; the material itself was cDNA or gDNA.

Original processing methods: Reference gene primers were amplified, and this amplification served to estimate nucleated cell counts. Data came from immunoSEQ multiplex PCR; TCRdb stores just in-frame clones and leaves some out. The V and J calls and clone size are taken from that table; D and trimming were inferred from the DNA. The sample shows around 440,000 clones, approximately 90% of them seen only once. The CDR3 totals 17 residues. The ends were cut back, 2 bases at V and 4 bases at J, with 18 bases in the middle. Germline loops: CDR1 SGHTA, CDR2 FQGTGA. This TCR was sampled from a woman aged 50 to 60 with COVID-19, enrolled during active disease. V gene TRBV7-3 combines with J gene TRBJ1-3, with D perhaps matching TRBD1 (5 bases). The sequenced sample was peripheral blood. The chain's CDR3 is CASSLGGLIQNGNTIYF. CDR3 DNA sequence: TGTGCCAGCAGCTTAGGGGGACTGATTCAGAACGGAAACACCATATATTTT.